This T cell receptor (beta chain) was identified during a study of T cell responses to AZD1222 COVID-19 vaccine. Overall study findings and caveats: There were vaccine-associated CD4 TCRs across spike, dominant at 160-218 and 743-854.

TCRdb's table, derived via immunoSEQ multiplex PCR, lists solely in-frame clones and lacks some. This sample yields more than 80,000 clones, of which more than 75% are seen a single time; 9.5% to 13% belongs to the top ten. Germline V gene sequence: CDR1 SGHTA, CDR2 FQGTGA. The CDR3 runs 16 residues. J gave up 1 base and V 3 bases, and 1 base lay outside the gene matches. On this clone: Antigen specificity is unknown.

The TCR comes from an adult in good health. The sample consisted of peripheral blood, taken on day 0 of AZD1222 vaccination. The chain links TRBV7-3 to TRBJ2-2, with TRBD2 matching 11 bases. The CDR3 here is CASSLTSGMNTGELFF. CDR3 nucleotides: TGTGCCAGCAGCTTGACTAGCGGGATGAACACCGGGGAGCTGTTTTTT.